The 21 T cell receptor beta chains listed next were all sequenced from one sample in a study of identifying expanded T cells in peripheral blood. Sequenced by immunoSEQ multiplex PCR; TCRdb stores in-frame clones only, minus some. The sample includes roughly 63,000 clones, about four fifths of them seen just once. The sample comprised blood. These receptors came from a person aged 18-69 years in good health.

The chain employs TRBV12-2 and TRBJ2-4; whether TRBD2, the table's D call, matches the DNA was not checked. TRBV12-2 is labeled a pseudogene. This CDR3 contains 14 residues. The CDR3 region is CASRPSGGSDIQYF. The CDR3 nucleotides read TGTGCAAGTCGCCCCTCGGGGGGGAGCGACATTCAGTACTTC.

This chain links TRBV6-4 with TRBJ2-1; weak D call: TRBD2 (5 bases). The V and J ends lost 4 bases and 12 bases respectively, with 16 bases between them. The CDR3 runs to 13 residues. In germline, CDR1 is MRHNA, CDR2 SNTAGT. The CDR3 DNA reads TGTGCCAGCAGTGTGGCTAGCACTAGTGGGCAGTTCTTC. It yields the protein CASSVASTSGQFF.

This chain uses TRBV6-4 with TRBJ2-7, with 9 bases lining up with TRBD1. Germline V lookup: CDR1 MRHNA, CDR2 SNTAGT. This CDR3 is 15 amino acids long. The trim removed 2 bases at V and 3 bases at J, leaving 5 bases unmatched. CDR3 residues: CASSDTGGELYEQYV. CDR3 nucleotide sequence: TGTGCCAGCAGTGACACAGGGGGCGAGCTCTACGAGCAGTACGTC.

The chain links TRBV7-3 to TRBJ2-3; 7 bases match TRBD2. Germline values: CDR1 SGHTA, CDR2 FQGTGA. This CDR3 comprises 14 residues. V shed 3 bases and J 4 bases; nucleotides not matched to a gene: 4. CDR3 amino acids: CASSLSGRADTQYF. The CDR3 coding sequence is TGTGCCAGCAGCTTGAGTGGGAGGGCAGATACGCAGTATTTT.

CDR3 amino acids: CASSQLAARYEQYF. The DNA of the CDR3 is TGTGCCAGCAGTCAACTAGCGGCCCGCTACGAGCAGTACTTC. This chain links TRBV6-6 with TRBJ2-7; TRBD2 matches at 8 bases. CDR1 and CDR2 from the germline V gene are MNHNY and SVGAGI (reference sequence). The CDR3 sequence is 14 residues long. The J segment lost 3 bases and the V segment lost 5 bases, leaving 6 bases of the junction unmatched.

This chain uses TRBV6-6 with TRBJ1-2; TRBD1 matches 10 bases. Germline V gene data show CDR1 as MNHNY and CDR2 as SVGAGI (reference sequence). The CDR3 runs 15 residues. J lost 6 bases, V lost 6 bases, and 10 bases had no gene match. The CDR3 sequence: CASRPTIGTGDGYTF. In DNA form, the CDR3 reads TGTGCCAGCAGACCGACTATCGGGACAGGGGATGGCTACACCTTC.

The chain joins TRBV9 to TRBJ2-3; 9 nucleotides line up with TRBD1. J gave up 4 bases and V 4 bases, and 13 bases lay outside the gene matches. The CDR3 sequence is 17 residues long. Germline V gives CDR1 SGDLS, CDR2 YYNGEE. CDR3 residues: CASSPGPGTGYADTQYF. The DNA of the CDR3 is TGTGCCAGCAGCCCGGGACCCGGGACAGGGTATGCAGATACGCAGTATTTT.

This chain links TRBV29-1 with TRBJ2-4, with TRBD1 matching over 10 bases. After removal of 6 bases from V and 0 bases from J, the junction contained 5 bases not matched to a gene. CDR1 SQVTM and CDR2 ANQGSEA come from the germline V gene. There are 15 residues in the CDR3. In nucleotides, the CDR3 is TGCAGCGTCTCAGACAGGGGGCTAGCCAAAAACATTCAGTACTTC. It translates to CSVSDRGLAKNIQYF.

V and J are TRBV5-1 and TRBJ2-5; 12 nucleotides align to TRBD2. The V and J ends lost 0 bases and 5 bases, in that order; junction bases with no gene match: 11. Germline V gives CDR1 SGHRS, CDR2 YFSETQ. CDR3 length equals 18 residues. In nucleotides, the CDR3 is TGCGCCAGCAGCTTGGTCCCCGGGACTAGCGGGTATATGGAGACCCAGTACTTC. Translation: CASSLVPGTSGYMETQYF.

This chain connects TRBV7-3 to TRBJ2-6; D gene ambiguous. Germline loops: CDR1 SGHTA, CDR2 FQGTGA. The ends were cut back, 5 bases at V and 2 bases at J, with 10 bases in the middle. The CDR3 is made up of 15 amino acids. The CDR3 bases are TGTGCCAGCAGCGAACGGGCGGCTGGGGCCAACGTCCTGACTTTC. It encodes CASSERAAGANVLTF.

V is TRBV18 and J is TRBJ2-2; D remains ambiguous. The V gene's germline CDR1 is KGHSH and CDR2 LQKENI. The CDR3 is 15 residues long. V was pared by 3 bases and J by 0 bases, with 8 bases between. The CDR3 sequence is CASSPGRANTGELFF. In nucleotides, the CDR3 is TGTGCCAGCTCACCCGGCAGAGCGAACACCGGGGAGCTGTTTTTT.

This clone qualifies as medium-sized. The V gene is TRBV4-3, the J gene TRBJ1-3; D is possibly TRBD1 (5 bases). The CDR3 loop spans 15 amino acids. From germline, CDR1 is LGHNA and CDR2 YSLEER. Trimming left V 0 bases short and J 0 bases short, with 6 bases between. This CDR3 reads CASSQDDSSGNTIYF. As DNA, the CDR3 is TGCGCCAGCAGCCAAGACGACAGCTCTGGAAACACCATATATTTT.

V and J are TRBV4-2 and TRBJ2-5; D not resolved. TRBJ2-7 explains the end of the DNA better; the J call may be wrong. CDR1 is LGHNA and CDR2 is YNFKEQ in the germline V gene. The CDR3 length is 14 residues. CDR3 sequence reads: CASSLGMSSYEQYF. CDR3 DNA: TGTGCCAGCAGCCTTGGTATGAGCTCCTACGAGCAGTACTTC.

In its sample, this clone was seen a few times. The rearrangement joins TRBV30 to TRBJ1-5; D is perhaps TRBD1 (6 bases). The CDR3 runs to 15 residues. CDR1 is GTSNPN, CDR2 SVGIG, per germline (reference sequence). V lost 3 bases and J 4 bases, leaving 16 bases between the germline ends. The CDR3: CAWSRQVVRNQPQHF. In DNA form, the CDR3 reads TGTGCCTGGAGCCGACAGGTGGTAAGAAATCAGCCCCAGCATTTT.

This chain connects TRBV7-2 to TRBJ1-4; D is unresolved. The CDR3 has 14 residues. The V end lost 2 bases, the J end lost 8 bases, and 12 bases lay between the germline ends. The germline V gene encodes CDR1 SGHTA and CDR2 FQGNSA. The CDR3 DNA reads TGTGCCAGCAGCTTATCTAGGAGAGGCGAAAAACTGTTTTTT. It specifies CASSLSRRGEKLFF. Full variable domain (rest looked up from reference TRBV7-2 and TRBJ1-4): GAGVSQSPSNKVTEKGKDVELRCDPISGHTALYWYRQSLGQGLEFLIYFQGNSAPDKSGLPSDRFSAERTGGSVSTLTIQRTQQEDSAVYLCASSLSRRGEKLFFGSGTQLSVL.

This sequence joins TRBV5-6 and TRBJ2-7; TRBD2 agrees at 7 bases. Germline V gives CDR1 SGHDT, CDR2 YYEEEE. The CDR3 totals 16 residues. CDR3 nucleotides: TGTGCCGGCAGCTTGTTGGGACTACAGAGCTCCTACGAGCAGTACGTC. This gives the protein CAGSLLGLQSSYEQYV.

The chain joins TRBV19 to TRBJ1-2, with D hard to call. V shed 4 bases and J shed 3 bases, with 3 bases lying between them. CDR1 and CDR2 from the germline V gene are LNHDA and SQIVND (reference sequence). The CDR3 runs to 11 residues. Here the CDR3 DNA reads TGTGCCAGTAGTACAGACTATGGCTACACCTTC. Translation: CASSTDYGYTF.

In nucleotides, the CDR3 is TGCGCCAGCCTCCAAGGGAGGCGCCTGGCTTTCTTT. Protein product: CASLQGRRLAFF. The chain combines TRBV10-1 with TRBJ1-1; D ambiguous. Germline V CDR1 and CDR2: WNHNN, SYGVQD (reference sequence). Trimming cost V 8 bases and J 11 bases, with 18 bases left between them. The CDR3 covers 12 residues.

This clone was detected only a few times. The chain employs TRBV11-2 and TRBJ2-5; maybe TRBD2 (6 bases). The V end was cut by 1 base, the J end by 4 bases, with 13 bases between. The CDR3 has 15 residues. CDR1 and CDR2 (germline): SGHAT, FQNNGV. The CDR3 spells CASSLVTGAGETQYF. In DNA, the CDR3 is TGTGCCAGCAGCTTAGTAACGGGAGCTGGAGAGACCCAGTACTTC.

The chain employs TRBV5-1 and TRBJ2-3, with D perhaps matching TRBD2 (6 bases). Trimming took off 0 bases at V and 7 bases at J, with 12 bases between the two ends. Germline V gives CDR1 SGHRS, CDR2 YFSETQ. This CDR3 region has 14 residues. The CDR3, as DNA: TGCGCCAGCAGCTTGGCCATGGGGAGGTATACGCAGTATTTT. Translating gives CASSLAMGRYTQYF.

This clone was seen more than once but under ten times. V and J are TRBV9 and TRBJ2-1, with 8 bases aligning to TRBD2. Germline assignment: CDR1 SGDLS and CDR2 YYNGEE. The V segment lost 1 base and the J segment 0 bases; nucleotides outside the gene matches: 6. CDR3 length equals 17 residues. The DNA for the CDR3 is TGTGCCAGCAGCGTAAGTGGCGGGGGGATCTCCTACAATGAGCAGTTCTTC. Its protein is CASSVSGGGISYNEQFF.